This T cell receptor (beta chain) is drawn from a study of cytomegalovirus exposure and HLA in healthy donors. Whole-study findings and limits: Reportedly, cytomegalovirus status was diagnosed with high sensitivity and specificity. In a later analysis, TCR beta V- and J-gene trimming showed a link to a missense DCLRE1C variant. Among TCR beta chains, those listed as cytomegalovirus-associated numbered about 160. The study had only CMV serostatus as immune exposure information.

The sample holds a few counts of this clone. Its antigen is unidentified. Germline CDR1 reads SGHTA; CDR2 reads FQGTGA. The CDR3 runs 17 residues. The V gene end was trimmed by 1 base and the J gene end by 6 bases; junction bases not matched to a gene: 6. The PCR employed 60 Vbeta primers together with 13 Jbeta primers. TCRdb keeps only in-frame clones here, not all; method: immunoSEQ multiplex PCR. This sample has 150,000 to 200,000 clones, with 75% to 90% found just once. The chain combines TRBV7-3 with TRBJ2-2, with 12 bases lining up with TRBD2. This TCR came from a boy younger than 10 in good health and CMV-seronegative. Sequenced material: PBMCs. CDR3 coding DNA: TGTGCCAGCAGCTTAAGTAAAGGACTAGCGGGATCCGGGGAGCTGTTTTTT. As protein: CASSLSKGLAGSGELFF.